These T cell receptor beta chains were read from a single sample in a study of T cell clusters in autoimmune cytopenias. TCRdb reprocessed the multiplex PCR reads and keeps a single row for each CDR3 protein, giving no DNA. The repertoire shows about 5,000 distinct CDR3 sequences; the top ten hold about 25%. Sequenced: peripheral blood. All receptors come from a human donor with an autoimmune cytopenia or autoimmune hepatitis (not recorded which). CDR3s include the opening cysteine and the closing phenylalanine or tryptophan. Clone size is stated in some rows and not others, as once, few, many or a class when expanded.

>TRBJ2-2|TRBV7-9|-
CASRWTGGMDRFGRNTGELFF
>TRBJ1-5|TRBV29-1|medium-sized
CSVKVGGPNQPQHF
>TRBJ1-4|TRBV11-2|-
CASSSGGRGSANEKLFF
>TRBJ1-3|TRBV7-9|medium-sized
CASRVDSRKTIYF
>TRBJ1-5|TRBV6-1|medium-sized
CASSDRGQPNSNQPQHF
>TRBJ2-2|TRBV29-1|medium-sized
CSVAGGLAGVTGELFF
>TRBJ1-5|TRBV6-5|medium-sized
CASSGPNQPQHF
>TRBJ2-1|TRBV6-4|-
CASSDSRQSNEQFF
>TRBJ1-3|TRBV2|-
CASSERSLSGNTIYF
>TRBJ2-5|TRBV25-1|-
CASSEWGGGTSDQETQYF
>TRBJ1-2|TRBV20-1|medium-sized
CSAGQKANYGYTF
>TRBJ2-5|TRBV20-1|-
CSAREWVSQETQYF
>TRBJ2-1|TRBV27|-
CASSLYGSHNEQFF
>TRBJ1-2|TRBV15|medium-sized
CATSSPLKLRGYTF
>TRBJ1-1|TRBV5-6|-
CASSLGRGSINTEAFF
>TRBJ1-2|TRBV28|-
CASSLYRTGNGYTF
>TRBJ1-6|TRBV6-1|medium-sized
CASSERNSPLHF
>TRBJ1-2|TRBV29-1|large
CSVDVGDGYTF
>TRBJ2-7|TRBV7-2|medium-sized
CASSLDPGGYEQYF
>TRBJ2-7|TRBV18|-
CASSRGTSGMGEQYF
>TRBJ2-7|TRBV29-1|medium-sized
CSVEGGGIGTYEQYF
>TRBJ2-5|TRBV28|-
CASSLRGPTVGTQYF
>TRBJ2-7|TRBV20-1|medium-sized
CSTLGASGAEQYF
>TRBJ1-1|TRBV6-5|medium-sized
CASSYSRQRNTEAFF
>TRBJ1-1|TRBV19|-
CASSSPPMNTEAFF
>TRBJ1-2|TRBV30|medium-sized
CASGDRAGNYGYTF
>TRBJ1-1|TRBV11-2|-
CASSGTDRGADTEAFF
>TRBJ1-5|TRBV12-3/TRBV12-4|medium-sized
CASSIGTGSNSNQPQHF
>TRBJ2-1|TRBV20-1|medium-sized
CSAREPTSGSVEQFF
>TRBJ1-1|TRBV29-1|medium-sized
CSVAEQGEAFF
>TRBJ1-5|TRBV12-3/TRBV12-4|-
CASSLGGRGQPQHF
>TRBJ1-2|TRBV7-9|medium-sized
CASSRDSGHGYTF
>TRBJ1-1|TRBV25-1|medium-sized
CASSPPGGTGPTEAFF
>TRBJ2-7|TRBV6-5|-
CASSYARGYYEQYF
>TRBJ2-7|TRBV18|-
CASSPQVGEQYF
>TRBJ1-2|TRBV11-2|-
CASSLGPTDGYTF
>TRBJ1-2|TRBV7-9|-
CASSRDFNYGYTF
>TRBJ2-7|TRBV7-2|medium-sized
CASSARRGSYEQYF
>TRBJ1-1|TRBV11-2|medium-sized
CASTLDRPGGEAFF
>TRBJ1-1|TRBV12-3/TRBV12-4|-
CASSLGGTIEAFF
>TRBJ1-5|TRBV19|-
CASSSTGNQPQHF
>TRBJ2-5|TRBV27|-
CASSSGLAGFSGETQYF
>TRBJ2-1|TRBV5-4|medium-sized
CASRQRAYGSYNEQFF
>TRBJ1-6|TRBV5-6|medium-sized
CASRRKDGHNSPLHF
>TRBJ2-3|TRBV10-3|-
CAISGDRGLGTDTQYF
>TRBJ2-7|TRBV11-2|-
CASSSTGTGSYEQYF